This entry concerns a single TCR beta chain. The entry originates in a study of cytomegalovirus exposure and HLA in healthy donors. The CDR3 covers 13 residues. Trimming stripped 8 bases from V and 0 bases from J, with 11 bases between. Germline CDR1 GTSNPN, CDR2 SVGIG (reference sequence). The PCR contained 60 Vbeta and 13 Jbeta primers. Assay: immunoSEQ multiplex PCR; the TCRdb copy retains only in-frame clones and omits some. The sample comprises 100,000 to 120,000 clones, roughly 80% of which are singletons, and 1.3% rests with the top ten. The sample consisted of PBMCs. The rearrangement joins TRBV30 to TRBJ2-1, with D tentatively TRBD1 (6 bases). The origin of this receptor is a woman younger than 45 in good health and CMV-seronegative. CDR3 bases: TGTGCCGCAGGGGAAAGCTCCTACAATGAGCAGTTCTTC. As protein: CAAGESSYNEQFF.